These 21 T cell receptor beta chains share one sample of origin, sequenced in a study of CD8 T cells in Susac syndrome. RNA was extracted with the RNeasy kit, and a quantity of about 0.45 to 1 ug was reverse transcribed using random hexamers. Each CDR3 protein gets one entry after TCRdb re-called the immunoSEQ multiplex PCR reads with MiXCR. The sample carries approximately 74,000 distinct CDR3 sequences, 85% to 95% recorded once. The sample was CD4+ T cells from PBMCs. These receptors all come from a human donor with Susac syndrome.

The chain joins TRBV5-1 to TRBJ2-7, with 7 nucleotides matching TRBD1. J was trimmed by 1 base and V by 4 bases; bases with no gene match: 2. This CDR3 contains 13 residues. Germline values: CDR1 SGHRS, CDR2 YFSETQ. CDR3 DNA: TGCGCCAGCAGCCCAGGGGGTTCCTACGAGCAGTACTTC. It encodes CASSPGGSYEQYF. Based on the CDR3 plus reference TRBV5-1 and TRBJ2-7, the full variable domain is KAGVTQTPRYLIKTRGQQVTLSCSPISGHRSVSWYQQTPGQGLQFLFEYFSETQRNKGNFPGRFSGRQFSNSRSEMNVSTLELGDSALYLCASSPGGSYEQYFGPGTRLTVT.

The J gene is TRBJ1-2, the V gene TRBV6-6; a weak D match, TRBD1 (6 bases). The CDR3 length is 14 residues. Germline loops: CDR1 MNHNY, CDR2 SVGAGI (reference sequence). Trimming removed 7 bases at V and 2 bases at J, with 14 bases between. This chain's CDR3 is CASNQRQANYGYTF. The CDR3 nucleotides read TGTGCCAGCAACCAACGACAGGCCAACTATGGCTACACCTTC.

This chain uses TRBV7-2 with TRBJ2-3; D remains ambiguous. The CDR3 runs 14 residues. Between the trimmed V and J ends, which lost 1 base and 5 bases, there was a span of 10 bases. Germline CDR1 is SGHTA and CDR2 is FQGNSA. CDR3 DNA sequence: TGTGCCAGCAGCTTAGAGGGAATACAAGATACGCAGTATTTT. Translating it yields CASSLEGIQDTQYF.

This clonotype came up a few times. The chain joins TRBV6-1 to TRBJ1-5; D gene uncertain. The CDR3 totals 14 residues. CDR1 and CDR2 from the germline V gene are MNHNS and SASEGT. Between the trimmed V and J ends, which lost 5 bases and 7 bases, there was a span of 15 bases. The CDR3 nucleotides read TGTGCCAGCAGTTTGCCGGTAAGGAACCAGCCCCAGCATTTT. Translated: CASSLPVRNQPQHF.

The chain is built from TRBV6-5 and TRBJ2-6; D gene unclear. Per the germline V gene, CDR1 is MNHEY and CDR2 is SVGAGI. This CDR3 region has 15 residues. The V end lost 7 bases, the J end lost 0 bases, and 10 bases lay between the germline ends. CDR3 nucleotides: TGTGCCAGCACTAAGACTGCCTCTGGGGCCAACGTCCTGACTTTC. Translating it yields CASTKTASGANVLTF.

The rearrangement links TRBV24-1 to TRBJ2-3, with TRBD2 identical over 7 bases. The ends lost 3 bases at V and 0 bases at J; junction bases unmatched: 11. CDR3 size: 18 residues. Germline V gene lookup returns CDR1 KGHDR and CDR2 SFDVKD. Here the CDR3 DNA reads TGTGCCACCAGTGATCGCTCGGGGGGAGCCCGTAGCACAGATACGCAGTATTTT. Translation gives CATSDRSGGARSTDTQYF.

The rearrangement links TRBV5-1 to TRBJ2-6; D is unclear. The CDR3 spans 15 residues. Germline V gene lookup returns CDR1 SGHRS and CDR2 YFSETQ. Deletions cut 3 bases from V and 0 bases from J, with 7 bases between. This CDR3 is CASSSPSSGANVLTF. In DNA form, the CDR3 reads TGCGCCAGCAGCTCCCCGAGCTCTGGGGCCAACGTCCTGACTTTC.

The J gene is TRBJ2-1, the V gene TRBV3-1, with D uncertain. This CDR3 contains 15 residues. Trimming pared 0 bases from V and 8 bases from J, leaving 14 bases between. In germline, CDR1 is LGHDT, CDR2 YNNKEL (reference sequence). The chain's CDR3 is CASSQEVRLRDEQFF. The CDR3 nucleotides are TGTGCCAGCAGCCAAGAAGTGAGGCTAAGGGATGAGCAGTTCTTC.

The rearrangement links TRBV7-2 to TRBJ1-5; D call uncertain. CDR3 length: 15 amino acids. Trimming removed 1 base from V and 0 bases from J, with 7 bases in between. From germline, CDR1 is SGHTA and CDR2 FQGNSA. The CDR3 sequence is CASSLEILSNQPQHF. In DNA, the CDR3 is TGTGCCAGCAGCTTAGAGATACTTAGCAATCAGCCCCAGCATTTT.

The chain uses TRBV28 and TRBJ2-3, with TRBD2 as a possible D gene (7 bases). The ends were cut back, 2 bases at V and 7 bases at J, with 13 bases in the middle. The V gene's germline CDR1 is MDHEN and CDR2 SYDVKM. The CDR3 covers 14 residues. CDR3 region: CASSLGGGGHTQYF. CDR3 nucleotides: TGTGCCAGCAGTTTAGGAGGGGGGGGACATACGCAGTATTTT.

V usage is TRBV3-1 and J usage is TRBJ1-6; D is perhaps TRBD1 (5 bases). The CDR3 spans 15 residues. CDR1 is LGHDT and CDR2 is YNNKEL in the germline V gene (reference sequence). V lost 5 bases to trimming and J lost 11 bases, with 19 bases between them. CDR3 residues: CASSNRAGKHPPLHF. CDR3 nucleotides: TGTGCCAGCAGCAATCGGGCAGGGAAGCATCCACCCCTCCACTTT.

The chain combines TRBV12-3 or TRBV12-4 with TRBJ1-5; TRBD1 aligns across 8 bases. V dropped 5 bases and J dropped 0; count of bases not matched to a gene: 6. The CDR3 covers 16 residues. This chain's CDR3 is CASSTWTGHSNQPQHF. The CDR3 region has the DNA TGTGCCAGCAGTACCTGGACAGGGCATAGCAATCAGCCCCAGCATTTT.

The chain is built from TRBV28 and TRBJ2-2, with 7 bases lining up with TRBD1. The germline CDR1 and CDR2 sequences are MDHEN and SYDVKM. CDR3 length equals 18 residues. J was trimmed by 6 bases and V by 11 bases; bases with no gene match: 24. CDR3 protein: CAVSNPGTAAWWAGELFF. In DNA form, the CDR3 reads TGTGCCGTCAGCAACCCCGGGACAGCAGCTTGGTGGGCCGGGGAGCTGTTTTTT.

The chain joins TRBV6-6 to TRBJ2-5; D is unclear. Deletions cut 3 bases from V and 1 base from J, with 6 bases between. CDR1 and CDR2 (germline): MNHNY, SVGAGI (reference sequence). The CDR3 contains 13 residues. CDR3 sequence: CASSYYRQETQYF. CDR3 nucleotides: TGTGCCAGCAGTTATTACCGCCAAGAGACCCAGTACTTC.

This clonotype was seen more than once but under ten times. This chain connects TRBV9 to TRBJ2-1; D is undetermined. CDR1 is SGDLS and CDR2 is YYNGEE in the germline V gene. The CDR3 runs 17 residues. The V end lost 0 bases, the J end lost 0 bases, and 13 bases lay between the germline ends. The CDR3 reads CASSVVNSQSSYNEQFF. The DNA of the CDR3 is TGTGCCAGCAGCGTAGTTAACTCCCAAAGCTCCTACAATGAGCAGTTCTTC. Looking up the rest from reference TRBV9 and TRBJ2-1 gives the full variable domain: DSGVTQTPKHLITATGQRVTLRCSPRSGDLSVYWYQQSLDQGLQFLIQYYNGEERAKGNILERFSAQQFPDLHSELNLSSLELGDSALYFCASSVVNSQSSYNEQFFGPGTRLTVL.

This sequence joins TRBV5-4 and TRBJ2-3; tentatively, D is TRBD2 (6 bases). Trimming removed 1 base at V and 7 bases at J, with 16 bases between. The germline V gene has CDR1 SGHNT and CDR2 YYREEE (reference sequence). CDR3 size: 15 residues. CDR3 sequence: CASSLFGRDSYTQYF. For the CDR3, the DNA is TGTGCCAGCAGCTTGTTCGGTCGGGACTCCTATACGCAGTATTTT.

The V gene is TRBV29-1, the J gene TRBJ2-1; TRBD2 matches at 8 bases. The CDR3 length is 20 residues. Trimming cost V 4 bases and J 0 bases; bases outside gene matches: 20. Germline-derived CDR1 and CDR2 are SQVTM and ANQGSEA. CDR3 amino acids: CSVVPQLSRLATSSYNEQFF. The CDR3 DNA reads as TGCAGCGTTGTCCCTCAGTTGTCCCGACTAGCGACGAGCTCCTACAATGAGCAGTTCTTC.

This chain links TRBV28 with TRBJ2-1, with 10 bases lining up with TRBD2. The CDR3 contains 15 residues. Trimming cost V 6 bases and J 3 bases; bases outside gene matches: 5. Per germline, CDR1 MDHEN and CDR2 SYDVKM. The CDR3 DNA reads TGTGCCAGCAGCGGCCGGACTAGCGGCTACAATGAGCAGTTCTTC. This codes for CASSGRTSGYNEQFF.

This clonotype appeared a few times. The CDR3 DNA reads TGTGCCAGCAGTTACAGGGAAAATCAGCCCCAGCATTTT. Translating it yields CASSYRENQPQHF. The V gene is TRBV6-6, the J gene TRBJ1-5; D remains unclear. The CDR3 has 13 amino acids. Trimming took 2 bases from V and 4 from J, leaving 6 bases between them. Germline CDR1 is MNHNY and CDR2 is SVGAGI (reference sequence).

The chain joins TRBV20-1 to TRBJ1-6; D unresolved. Germline lookup yields CDR1 DFQATT and CDR2 SNEGSKA (reference sequence). The ends were cut back, 3 bases at V and 2 bases at J, with 8 bases in the middle. The CDR3 runs to 14 residues. This chain's CDR3 is CSARIGTYNSPLHF. The DNA for the CDR3 is TGCAGTGCTAGGATCGGGACCTATAATTCACCCCTCCACTTT.

The CDR3 loop reads CSASSAYSNQPQHF. Here the CDR3 DNA reads TGCAGTGCTAGTTCCGCCTATAGCAATCAGCCCCAGCATTTT. The chain uses TRBV20-1 and TRBJ1-5; D is uncertain. The CDR3 spans 14 residues. CDR1 DFQATT and CDR2 SNEGSKA come from the germline V gene (reference sequence). Trimming stripped 3 bases from V and 0 bases from J, with 9 bases between.